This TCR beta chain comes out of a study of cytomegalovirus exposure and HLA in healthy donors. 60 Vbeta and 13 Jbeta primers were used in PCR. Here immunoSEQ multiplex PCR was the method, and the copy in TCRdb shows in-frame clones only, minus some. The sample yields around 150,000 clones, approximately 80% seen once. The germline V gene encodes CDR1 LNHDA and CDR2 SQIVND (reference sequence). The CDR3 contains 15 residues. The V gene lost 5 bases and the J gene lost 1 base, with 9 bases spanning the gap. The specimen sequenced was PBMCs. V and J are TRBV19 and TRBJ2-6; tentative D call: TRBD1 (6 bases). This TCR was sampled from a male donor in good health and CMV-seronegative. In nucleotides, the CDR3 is TGTGCCAGTAGTTCAACAGGGTCTGGGGCCAACGTCCTGACTTTC. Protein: CASSSTGSGANVLTF. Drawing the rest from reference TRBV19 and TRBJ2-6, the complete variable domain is DGGITQSPKYLFRKEGQNVTLSCEQNLNHDAMYWYRQDPGQGLRLIYYSQIVNDFQKGDIAEGYSVSREKKESFPLTVTSAQKNPTAFYLCASSSTGSGANVLTFGAGSRLTVL.